The T cell receptor (beta chain) described here comes from a study of blood T cell repertoires in COVID-19. Overall study: The United States, Italy and Spain were the sources of the acute and convalescent COVID-19 samples.

As processed by the authors: From reference gene primer amplification, estimates of nucleated cell counts were derived. Data came from immunoSEQ multiplex PCR; TCRdb stores just in-frame clones and leaves some out. V, J and clone size were drawn from that table, and D and trimming were deduced from the DNA. The sample has about 240,000 clones; 81% are singletons. This CDR3 is built from 14 residues. V gave up 7 bases and J gave up 4 bases; unmatched junction bases: 5. Germline V gene data show CDR1 as SGHTA and CDR2 as FQGTGA. Those enrolled in Seattle joined during active infection and were followed longitudinally afterward.

The material sequenced was peripheral blood. The chain links TRBV7-3 to TRBJ1-2; 11 bases are a match to TRBD1. The origin of this receptor is a woman of 80 years or more with COVID-19, enrolled during active disease. Written as DNA, the CDR3 is TGTGCCAGCAAAAGGACAGGGGGCGTCTATGGCTACACCTTC. Translating gives CASKRTGGVYGYTF. The full variable domain, completed using reference TRBV7-3 and TRBJ1-2, is GAGVSQTPSNKVTEKGKYVELRCDPISGHTALYWYRQSLGQGPEFLIYFQGTGAADDSGLPNDRFFAVRPEGSVSTLKIQRTERGDSAVYLCASKRTGGVYGYTFGSGTRLTVV.